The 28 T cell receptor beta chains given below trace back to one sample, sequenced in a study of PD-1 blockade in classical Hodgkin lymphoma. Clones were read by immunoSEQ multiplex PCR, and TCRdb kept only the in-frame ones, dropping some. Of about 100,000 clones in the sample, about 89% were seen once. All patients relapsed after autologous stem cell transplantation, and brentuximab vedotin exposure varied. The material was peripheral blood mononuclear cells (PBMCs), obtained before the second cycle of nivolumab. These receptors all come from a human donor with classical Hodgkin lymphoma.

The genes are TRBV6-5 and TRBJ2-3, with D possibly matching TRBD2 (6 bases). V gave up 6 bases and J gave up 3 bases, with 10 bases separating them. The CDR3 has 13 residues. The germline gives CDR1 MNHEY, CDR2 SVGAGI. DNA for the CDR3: TGTGCCAGCAGACTTCGGGGGACAGATACGCAGTATTTT. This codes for CASRLRGTDTQYF.

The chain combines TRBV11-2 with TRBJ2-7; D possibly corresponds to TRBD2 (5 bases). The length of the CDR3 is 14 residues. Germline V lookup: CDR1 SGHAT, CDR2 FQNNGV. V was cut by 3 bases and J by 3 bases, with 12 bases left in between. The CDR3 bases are TGTGCCAGCAGCTTTGGGCCGGGAAACTACGAGCAGTACTTC. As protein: CASSFGPGNYEQYF. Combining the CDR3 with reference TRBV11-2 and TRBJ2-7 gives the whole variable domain EAGVAQSPRYKIIEKRQSVAFWCNPISGHATLYWYQQILGQGPKLLIQFQNNGVVDDSQLPKDRFSAERLKGVDSTLKIQPAKLEDSAVYLCASSFGPGNYEQYFGPGTRLTVT.

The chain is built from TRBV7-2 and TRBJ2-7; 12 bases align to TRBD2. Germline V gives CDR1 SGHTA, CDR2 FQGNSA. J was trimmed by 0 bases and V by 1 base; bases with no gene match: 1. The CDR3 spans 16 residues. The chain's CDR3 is CASSLELAGGSYEQYF. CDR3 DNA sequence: TGTGCCAGCAGCTTAGAACTAGCGGGGGGCTCCTACGAGCAGTACTTC.

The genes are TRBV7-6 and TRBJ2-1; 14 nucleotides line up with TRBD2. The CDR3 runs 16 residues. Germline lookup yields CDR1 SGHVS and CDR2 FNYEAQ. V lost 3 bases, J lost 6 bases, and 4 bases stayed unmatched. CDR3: CASSLEGLAGANEQFF. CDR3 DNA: TGTGCCAGCAGCTTGGAGGGACTAGCGGGGGCCAATGAGCAGTTCTTC.

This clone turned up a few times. DNA of the CDR3: TGTGCCAGCTCAGTAGGGGCGCAGGGGGATTCACCCCTCCACTTT. It translates to CASSVGAQGDSPLHF. This chain uses TRBV18 with TRBJ1-6; 7 bases line up with TRBD1. With V trimmed by 5 bases and J by 8 bases, 9 bases remained unmatched. Per the germline V gene, CDR1 is KGHSH and CDR2 is LQKENI. The CDR3 is 15 residues long.

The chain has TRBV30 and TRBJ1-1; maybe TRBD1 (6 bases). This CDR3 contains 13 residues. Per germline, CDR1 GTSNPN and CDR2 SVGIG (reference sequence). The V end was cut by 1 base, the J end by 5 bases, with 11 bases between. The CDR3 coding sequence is TGTGCCTGGAGTGGGGGGGCGCGGACTGAAGCTTTCTTT. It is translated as CAWSGGARTEAFF.

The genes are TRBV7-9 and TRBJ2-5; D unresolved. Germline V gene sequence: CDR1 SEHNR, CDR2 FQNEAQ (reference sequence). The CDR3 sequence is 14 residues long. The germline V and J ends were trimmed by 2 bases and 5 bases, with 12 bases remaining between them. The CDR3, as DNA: TGTGCCAGCAGCTTATCTGGAGCAGTGGAGACCCAGTACTTC. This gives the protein CASSLSGAVETQYF.

The CDR3 is CASSRSTVNYGYTF. CDR3 coding DNA: TGTGCCAGCAGCCGCTCGACAGTTAACTATGGCTACACCTTC. The genes are TRBV16 and TRBJ1-2; maybe TRBD1 (5 bases). This CDR3 has 14 residues. With 4 bases removed from V and 1 base from J, the gap between germline ends came to 10 bases. Germline loops: CDR1 KGHSY, CDR2 FQNENV.

In DNA form, the CDR3 reads TGTGCCAGCGGACCCGGGGCCAGCAACTATGGCTACACCTTC. Its translation is CASGPGASNYGYTF. J is TRBJ1-2 and V is TRBV5-4; maybe TRBD1 (5 bases). Germline CDR1 and CDR2: SGHNT and YYREEE (reference sequence). V lost 7 bases, J lost 2 bases, and 15 bases lay in between. This CDR3 is 14 amino acids long.

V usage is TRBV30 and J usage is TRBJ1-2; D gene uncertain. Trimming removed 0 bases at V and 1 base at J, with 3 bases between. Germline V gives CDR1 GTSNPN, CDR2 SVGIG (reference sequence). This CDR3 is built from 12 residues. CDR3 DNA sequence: TGTGCCTGGAGTGTAGATAACTATGGCTACACCTTC. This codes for CAWSVDNYGYTF. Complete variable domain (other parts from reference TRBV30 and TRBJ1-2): SQTIHQWPATLVQPVGSPLSLECTVEGTSNPNLYWYRQAAGRGLQLLFYSVGIGQISSEVPQNLSASRPQDRQFILSSKKLLLSDSGFYLCAWSVDNYGYTFGSGTRLTVV.

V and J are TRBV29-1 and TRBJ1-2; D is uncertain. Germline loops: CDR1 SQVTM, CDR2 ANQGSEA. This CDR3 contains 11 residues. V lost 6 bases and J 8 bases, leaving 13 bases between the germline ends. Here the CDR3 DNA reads TGCAGCGTCGACGGGGAAGGGGGCTACACCTTC. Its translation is CSVDGEGGYTF.

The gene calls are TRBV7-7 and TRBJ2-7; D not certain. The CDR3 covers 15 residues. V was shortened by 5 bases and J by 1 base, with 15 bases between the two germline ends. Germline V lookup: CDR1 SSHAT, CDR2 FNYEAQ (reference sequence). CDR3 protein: CASSQPHRPSYEQYF. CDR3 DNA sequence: TGTGCCAGCAGCCAACCCCATAGGCCATCCTACGAGCAGTACTTC.

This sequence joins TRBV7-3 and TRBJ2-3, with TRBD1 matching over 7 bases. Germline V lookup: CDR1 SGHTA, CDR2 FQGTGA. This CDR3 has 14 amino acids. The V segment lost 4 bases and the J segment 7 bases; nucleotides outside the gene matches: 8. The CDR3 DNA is TGTGCCAGCAGCTGGGACAGCCCGCCTAATACGCAGTATTTT. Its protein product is CASSWDSPPNTQYF.

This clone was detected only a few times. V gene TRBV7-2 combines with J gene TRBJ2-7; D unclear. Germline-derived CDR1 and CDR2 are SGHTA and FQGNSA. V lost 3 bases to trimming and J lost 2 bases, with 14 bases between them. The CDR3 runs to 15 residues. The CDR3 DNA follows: TGTGCCAGCAGCTTTGGGTCAGAGCAAACCTACGAGCAGTACTTC. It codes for CASSFGSEQTYEQYF. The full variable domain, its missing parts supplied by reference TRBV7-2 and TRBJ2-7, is GAGVSQSPSNKVTEKGKDVELRCDPISGHTALYWYRQSLGQGLEFLIYFQGNSAPDKSGLPSDRFSAERTGGSVSTLTIQRTQQEDSAVYLCASSFGSEQTYEQYFGPGTRLTVT.

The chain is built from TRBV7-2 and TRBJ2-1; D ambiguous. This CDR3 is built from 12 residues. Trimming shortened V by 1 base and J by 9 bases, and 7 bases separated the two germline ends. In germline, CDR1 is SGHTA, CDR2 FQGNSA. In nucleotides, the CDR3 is TGTGCCAGCAGCTTAGTGGCGGCTGAGCAGTTCTTC. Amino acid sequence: CASSLVAAEQFF.

The CDR3 coding sequence is TGTGCCAGCAGTCCGGGCCTTAGCGCTACCCACGAGCAGTACTTC. It codes for CASSPGLSATHEQYF. The rearrangement links TRBV6-5 to TRBJ2-7, with D perhaps matching TRBD2 (5 bases). Germline CDR1 reads MNHEY; CDR2 reads SVGAGI. V was pared by 5 bases and J by 5 bases, with 19 bases between. This CDR3 is 15 amino acids long.

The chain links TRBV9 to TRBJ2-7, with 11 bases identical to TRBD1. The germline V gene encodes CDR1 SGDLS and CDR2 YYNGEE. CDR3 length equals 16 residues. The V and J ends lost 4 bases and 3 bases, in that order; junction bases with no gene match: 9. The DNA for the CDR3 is TGTGCCAGCAGCCCCTCCGGGGGGACAGGGGGCTACGAGCAGTACTTC. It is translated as CASSPSGGTGGYEQYF.

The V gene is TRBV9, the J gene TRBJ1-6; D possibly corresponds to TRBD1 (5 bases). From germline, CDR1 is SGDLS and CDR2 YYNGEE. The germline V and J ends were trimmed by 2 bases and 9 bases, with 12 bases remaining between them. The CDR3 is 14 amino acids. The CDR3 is CASSVGGMGSPLHF. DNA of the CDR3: TGTGCCAGCAGCGTCGGGGGAATGGGTTCACCCCTCCACTTT.

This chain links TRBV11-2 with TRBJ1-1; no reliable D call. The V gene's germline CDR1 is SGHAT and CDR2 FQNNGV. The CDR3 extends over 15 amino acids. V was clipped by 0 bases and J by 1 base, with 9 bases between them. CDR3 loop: CASSLEARRNTEAFF. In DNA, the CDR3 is TGTGCCAGCAGCTTAGAGGCCAGGAGGAACACTGAAGCTTTCTTT.

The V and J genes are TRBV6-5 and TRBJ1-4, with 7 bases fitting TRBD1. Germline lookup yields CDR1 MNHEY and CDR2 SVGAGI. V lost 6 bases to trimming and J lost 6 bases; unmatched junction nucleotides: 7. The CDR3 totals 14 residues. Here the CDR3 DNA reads TGTGCCAGCAGCCGGGGACAGATTTATGAAAAACTGTTTTTT. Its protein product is CASSRGQIYEKLFF.

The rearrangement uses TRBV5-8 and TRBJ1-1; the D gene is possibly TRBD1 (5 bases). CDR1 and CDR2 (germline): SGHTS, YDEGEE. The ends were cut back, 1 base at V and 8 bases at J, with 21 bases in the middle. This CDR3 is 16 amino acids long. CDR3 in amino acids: CASSLFLIRDSREAFF. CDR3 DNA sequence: TGTGCCAGCAGCTTGTTTCTAATCCGGGACTCAAGGGAAGCTTTCTTT.

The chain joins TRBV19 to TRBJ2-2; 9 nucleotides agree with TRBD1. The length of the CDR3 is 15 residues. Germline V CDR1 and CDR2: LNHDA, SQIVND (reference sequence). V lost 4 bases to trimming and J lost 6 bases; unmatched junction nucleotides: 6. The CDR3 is CASSTDRGEAGELFF. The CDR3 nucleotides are TGTGCCAGTAGTACGGACAGGGGCGAGGCCGGGGAGCTGTTTTTT. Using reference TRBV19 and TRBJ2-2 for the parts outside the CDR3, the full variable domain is DGGITQSPKYLFRKEGQNVTLSCEQNLNHDAMYWYRQDPGQGLRLIYYSQIVNDFQKGDIAEGYSVSREKKESFPLTVTSAQKNPTAFYLCASSTDRGEAGELFFGEGSRLTVL.

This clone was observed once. Written as DNA, the CDR3 is TGTGCCAGCAGCCTCGGGACAGGATGGTACGAGCAGTACTTC. Amino acid sequence: CASSLGTGWYEQYF. The chain links TRBV7-2 to TRBJ2-7, with 8 positions matching TRBD1. The CDR3 is 14 residues long. Germline V lookup: CDR1 SGHTA, CDR2 FQGNSA. V lost 5 bases and J lost 4; bases outside the gene matches: 7.

The CDR3: CASSIGTGRDYGYTF. The CDR3 DNA is TGTGCCAGTAGTATAGGAACTGGCAGGGATTATGGCTACACCTTC. V and J are TRBV19 and TRBJ1-2, with a possible D match to TRBD1 (5 bases). The germline V and J ends were trimmed by 1 base and 5 bases, with 14 bases remaining between them. CDR3 length: 15 amino acids. CDR1 and CDR2 from the germline V gene are LNHDA and SQIVND (reference sequence).

The CDR3 DNA reads TGCGCCAGCAGCGACGGGACGGAGGGTCAGCCCCAGCATTTT. This encodes CASSDGTEGQPQHF. V gene TRBV5-1 combines with J gene TRBJ1-5, with TRBD1 as a possible D gene (5 bases). The CDR3 length is 14 residues. V was cut by 4 bases and J by 6 bases, with 14 bases left in between. Per germline, CDR1 SGHRS and CDR2 YFSETQ.

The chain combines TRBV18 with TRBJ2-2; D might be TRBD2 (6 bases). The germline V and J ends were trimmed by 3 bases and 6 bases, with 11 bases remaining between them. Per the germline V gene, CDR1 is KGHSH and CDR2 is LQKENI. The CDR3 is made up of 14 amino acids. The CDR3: CASSPLATAGELFF. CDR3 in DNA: TGTGCCAGCTCACCTCTAGCGACCGCCGGGGAGCTGTTTTTT.

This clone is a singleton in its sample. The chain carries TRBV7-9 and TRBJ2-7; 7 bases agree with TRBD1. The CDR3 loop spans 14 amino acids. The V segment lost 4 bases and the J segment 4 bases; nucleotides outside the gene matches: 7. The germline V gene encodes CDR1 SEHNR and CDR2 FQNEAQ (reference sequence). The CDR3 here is CASSSDRVWYEQYF. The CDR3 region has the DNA TGTGCCAGCAGCTCAGACAGGGTTTGGTACGAGCAGTACTTC.

DNA of the CDR3: TGTGCCAGCAGTCGAGGGGTTTACACTGAAGCTTTCTTT. Amino acids: CASSRGVYTEAFF. The chain links TRBV5-6 to TRBJ1-1, with D possibly TRBD1 on 5 matching bases. The CDR3 loop spans 13 amino acids. The V and J ends lost 5 bases and 3 bases respectively, with 11 bases between them. Germline V CDR1 and CDR2: SGHDT, YYEEEE.